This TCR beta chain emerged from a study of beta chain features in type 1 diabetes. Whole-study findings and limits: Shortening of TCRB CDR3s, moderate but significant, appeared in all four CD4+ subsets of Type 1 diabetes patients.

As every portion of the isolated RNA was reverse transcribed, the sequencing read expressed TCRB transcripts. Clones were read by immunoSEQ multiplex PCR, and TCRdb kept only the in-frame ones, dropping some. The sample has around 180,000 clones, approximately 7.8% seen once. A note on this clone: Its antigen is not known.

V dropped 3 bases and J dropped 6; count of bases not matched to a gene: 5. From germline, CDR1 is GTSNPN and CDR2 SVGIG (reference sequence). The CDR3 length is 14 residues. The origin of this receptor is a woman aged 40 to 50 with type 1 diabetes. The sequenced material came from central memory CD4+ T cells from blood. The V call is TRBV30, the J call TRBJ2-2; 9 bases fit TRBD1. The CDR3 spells CAWRPGQGAGELFF. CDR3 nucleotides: TGTGCCTGGAGGCCGGGACAGGGCGCCGGGGAGCTGTTTTTT.